These 30 T cell receptor beta chains share one sample of origin, sequenced in a study of cytomegalovirus exposure and HLA in healthy donors. The PCR made use of 60 Vbeta and 13 Jbeta primers. Profiling relied on immunoSEQ multiplex PCR, and the TCRdb table lists in-frame clones only, not all of them. There are about 130,000 clones in the sample; about four fifths occur only once, and 3% to 4% lies in the top ten. Sequencing was done on a sample of PBMCs. The receptors originated from a woman between 40 and 55 years old in good health and CMV-seronegative.

A word on this clone: The same CDR3 arises from other DNA sequences in this sample as well. The chain recombines TRBV19 with TRBJ2-1; D is perhaps TRBD2 (6 bases). The ends were cut back, 3 bases at V and 0 bases at J, with 9 bases in the middle. Looked up from germline, CDR1 is LNHDA and CDR2 is SQIVND (reference sequence). This CDR3 region has 15 residues. Here the CDR3 DNA reads TGTGCCAGTAGTATTAGCGGCTACTCCTACAATGAGCAGTTCTTC. This gives the protein CASSISGYSYNEQFF.

V gene TRBV7-2 combines with J gene TRBJ2-7; 7 bases line up with TRBD2. V lost 7 bases and J lost 1; bases outside the gene matches: 10. The CDR3 is 15 residues long. Germline V gene data show CDR1 as SGHTA and CDR2 as FQGNSA. The CDR3 DNA follows: TGTGCCAGCACCCCGGGAGGTACTAGTTCCTACGAGCAGTACTTC. Translated: CASTPGGTSSYEQYF.

V and J are TRBV4-2 and TRBJ1-2; maybe TRBD1 (6 bases). Trimming stripped 0 bases from V and 6 bases from J, with 17 bases between. Germline-derived CDR1 and CDR2 are LGHNA and YNFKEQ. The CDR3 totals 16 residues. The CDR3 region is CASSQDPGEQRHGYTF. The DNA of the CDR3 is TGTGCCAGCAGCCAAGATCCAGGGGAGCAAAGGCATGGCTACACCTTC.

The chain is built from TRBV18 and TRBJ2-3; D perhaps matches TRBD1 (6 bases). CDR1 KGHSH and CDR2 LQKENI come from the germline V gene. The CDR3 spans 15 residues. The V end was cut by 3 bases, the J end by 3 bases, with 13 bases between. The CDR3 region is CASSPWEGGTDTQYF. The CDR3 nucleotides read TGTGCCAGCTCACCTTGGGAAGGGGGAACAGATACGCAGTATTTT.

This clone was seen a handful of times. The chain combines TRBV7-2 with TRBJ2-3; 9 nucleotides line up with TRBD1. This CDR3 is 15 amino acids long. With 5 bases clipped from V and 4 bases from J, the junction kept 7 bases outside the gene matches. Germline loops: CDR1 SGHTA, CDR2 FQGNSA. The CDR3 spells CASSQPTGGADTQYF. CDR3 DNA sequence: TGTGCCAGCAGCCAACCGACAGGGGGTGCAGATACGCAGTATTTT.

In its sample, this clone was seen once. The chain has TRBV11-2 and TRBJ1-6, with 7 bases lining up with TRBD1. Germline lookup yields CDR1 SGHAT and CDR2 FQNNGV. J was trimmed by 10 bases and V by 1 base; bases with no gene match: 4. The CDR3 sequence is 14 residues long. In DNA, the CDR3 is TGTGCCAGCAGCTTAGGCGACAGGGAATCACCCCTCCACTTT. Translating gives CASSLGDRESPLHF.

The chain is built from TRBV7-9 and TRBJ1-4; D gene ambiguous. Between the trimmed V and J ends, which lost 2 bases and 3 bases, there was a span of 13 bases. There are 16 residues in the CDR3. Per germline, CDR1 SEHNR and CDR2 FQNEAQ (reference sequence). The CDR3: CASSLRLEGANEKLFF. The CDR3 DNA reads TGTGCCAGCAGCTTAAGGTTGGAGGGCGCTAATGAAAAACTGTTTTTT.

This chain connects TRBV4-1 to TRBJ2-3, with D perhaps matching TRBD1 or TRBD2 (5 bases each). The V gene's germline CDR1 is MGHRA and CDR2 YSYEKL. The CDR3 has 16 residues. Deletions cut 5 bases from V and 0 bases from J, with 15 bases between. The CDR3 loop reads CASSEGQTGSTDTQYF. CDR3 DNA: TGCGCCAGCAGCGAAGGACAAACGGGAAGCACAGATACGCAGTATTTT.

This chain uses TRBV27 with TRBJ2-7; D possibly corresponds to TRBD1 (6 bases). Germline-derived CDR1 and CDR2 are MNHEY and SMNVEV (reference sequence). Between the trimmed V and J ends, which lost 5 bases and 3 bases, there was a span of 14 bases. This CDR3 has 14 amino acids. The CDR3 bases are TGTGCCAGCAGTACCCGCAGGGGCCTCTACGAGCAGTACTTC. This sequence encodes CASSTRRGLYEQYF.

The chain couples TRBV15 to TRBJ2-3; D is perhaps TRBD1 (5 bases). V was pared by 0 bases and J by 0 bases, with 13 bases between. CDR1 is LNHNV, CDR2 YYDKDF, per germline (reference sequence). This CDR3 contains 17 residues. The CDR3 spells CATSRDNRQTSTDTQYF. The CDR3, as DNA: TGTGCCACCAGCAGAGATAATCGACAGACTAGCACAGATACGCAGTATTTT.

The chain uses TRBV4-1 and TRBJ2-7; 9 bases are shared with TRBD2. From germline, CDR1 is MGHRA and CDR2 YSYEKL. V lost 0 bases and J lost 4; bases outside the gene matches: 10. This CDR3 is 17 amino acids long. The CDR3 DNA follows: TGCGCCAGCAGCCAAGAAGCTCTCCAAGCGGGGGGTTACGAGCAGTACTTC. Residues: CASSQEALQAGGYEQYF.

In this sample, this clone turned up once. The rearrangement uses TRBV9 and TRBJ2-3; TRBD2 aligns across 10 bases. Germline V gene sequence: CDR1 SGDLS, CDR2 YYNGEE. Trimming removed 0 bases from V and 0 bases from J; junction bases left unmatched: 10. The length of the CDR3 is 19 residues. The CDR3 is CASSVEGGNSGRSTDTQYF. Written as DNA, the CDR3 is TGTGCCAGCAGCGTAGAGGGGGGGAATAGCGGGAGGAGCACAGATACGCAGTATTTT.

The sample holds one count of this clone. The V and J genes are TRBV27 and TRBJ1-2, with a possible D match to TRBD1 (6 bases). The CDR3 sequence is 14 residues long. V shed 1 base and J shed 6 bases, with 12 bases lying between them. In germline, CDR1 is MNHEY, CDR2 SMNVEV (reference sequence). CDR3 in amino acids: CASSLFPGVNGYTF. In DNA, the CDR3 is TGTGCCAGCAGTTTATTCCCAGGGGTGAATGGCTACACCTTC.

The genes are TRBV9 and TRBJ1-4; 8 nucleotides align to TRBD1. The CDR3 extends over 15 amino acids. The germline CDR1 and CDR2 sequences are SGDLS and YYNGEE. V dropped 2 bases and J dropped 5; count of bases not matched to a gene: 5. CDR3 DNA: TGTGCCAGCAGCGTTCAACAGGGGGGGAATGAAAAACTGTTTTTT. Encoded protein: CASSVQQGGNEKLFF.

The chain carries TRBV19 and TRBJ1-1; the match to TRBD1 covers 9 bases. The V segment lost 4 bases and the J segment 0 bases; nucleotides outside the gene matches: 12. CDR3 size: 18 residues. Germline V gene sequence: CDR1 LNHDA, CDR2 SQIVND (reference sequence). CDR3 nucleotides: TGTGCCAGTAGTACACGGGGGAGGACAGGGGATATGAACACTGAAGCTTTCTTT. It is translated as CASSTRGRTGDMNTEAFF.

The chain employs TRBV27 and TRBJ1-6, with 8 bases matching TRBD1. The V gene end was trimmed by 3 bases and the J gene end by 9 bases; junction bases not matched to a gene: 1. Per germline, CDR1 MNHEY and CDR2 SMNVEV (reference sequence). The CDR3 contains 13 residues. The CDR3 here is CASSFQGASPLHF. The CDR3 coding sequence is TGTGCCAGCAGTTTCCAGGGGGCTTCACCCCTCCACTTT.

The chain combines TRBV5-6 with TRBJ1-6, with D maybe TRBD1 (6 bases). The CDR3 has 14 residues. CDR1 is SGHDT and CDR2 is YYEEEE in the germline V gene. Trimming pared 2 bases from V and 8 bases from J, leaving 11 bases between. CDR3 sequence reads: CASSLLRGYSPLHF. In DNA form, the CDR3 reads TGTGCCAGCAGCTTACTCAGGGGTTATTCACCCCTCCACTTT.

The chain has TRBV5-4 and TRBJ1-1, with D maybe TRBD1 (5 bases). V was pared by 0 bases and J by 5 bases, with 11 bases between. The CDR3 length is 14 residues. From germline, CDR1 is SGHNT and CDR2 YYREEE (reference sequence). The CDR3 sequence is CASSLGTGGTEAFF. The CDR3 bases are TGTGCCAGCAGCTTGGGTACTGGGGGGACTGAAGCTTTCTTT.

This clone was counted once. CDR3 DNA: TGTGCCAGCAGAGCCGGGAGCCCGAATTCACCCCTCCACTTT. It specifies CASRAGSPNSPLHF. The chain has TRBV7-9 and TRBJ1-6; no clear D gene. There are 14 residues in the CDR3. Germline values: CDR1 SEHNR, CDR2 FQNEAQ (reference sequence). V lost 6 bases, J lost 7 bases, and 13 bases lay in between.

The chain recombines TRBV19 with TRBJ2-5; 7 bases are shared with TRBD1. The CDR3 runs 15 residues. The germline CDR1 and CDR2 sequences are LNHDA and SQIVND (reference sequence). The V and J ends lost 1 base and 2 bases, in that order; junction bases with no gene match: 4. CDR3 DNA sequence: TGTGCCAGTAGTATAGGGGGACAGAGACAAGAGACCCAGTACTTC. Protein sequence: CASSIGGQRQETQYF.

With respect to this clone: A junction boundary mismatches the germline segment, possibly from a read error. This chain links TRBV5-6 with TRBJ1-2; 9 bases match TRBD1. The V gene's germline CDR1 is SGHDT and CDR2 YYEEEE. The CDR3 has 15 residues. In nucleotides, the CDR3 is TGTACCAGCAGCCCGGGACAGGGCGTCGGGTATGGCTACACCTTC. This encodes CTSSPGQGVGYGYTF.

The chain combines TRBV19 with TRBJ2-7; D gene ambiguous. There are 15 residues in the CDR3. The ends were cut back, 1 base at V and 2 bases at J, with 12 bases in the middle. CDR1 LNHDA and CDR2 SQIVND come from the germline V gene (reference sequence). Written as DNA, the CDR3 is TGTGCCAGTAGTATAGGTGGCACAATACCCTACGAGCAGTACTTC. Translated, it gives CASSIGGTIPYEQYF.

The chain uses TRBV19 and TRBJ2-7; 13 nucleotides agree with TRBD2. This CDR3 contains 14 residues. Germline V lookup: CDR1 LNHDA, CDR2 SQIVND (reference sequence). V dropped 10 bases and J dropped 3; count of bases not matched to a gene: 6. As DNA, the CDR3 is TGTGCCACTGCTGGACTAGCGGGGGACTACGAGCAGTACTTC. Translation gives CATAGLAGDYEQYF.

The chain links TRBV5-4 to TRBJ2-7, with a weak D call TRBD1 (6 bases). The V gene's germline CDR1 is SGHNT and CDR2 YYREEE (reference sequence). This CDR3 contains 16 residues. The V end was cut by 4 bases, the J end by 3 bases, with 20 bases between. CDR3 region: CASSPERTVGLYEQYF. CDR3 bases: TGTGCCAGCAGCCCCGAAAGGACAGTGGGCCTCTACGAGCAGTACTTC.

The J gene is TRBJ1-2, the V gene TRBV7-9; no firm D call. The germline V gene encodes CDR1 SEHNR and CDR2 FQNEAQ (reference sequence). V dropped 0 bases and J dropped 13 bases, with 9 bases sitting between them. This CDR3 has 11 amino acids. CDR3 DNA sequence: TGTGCCAGCAGCTTAGCAGGTGGAGGCACCTTC. Amino acid sequence: CASSLAGGGTF.

This clone was detected a few times. CDR3 residues: CASSQTSGSNQPQHF. Here the CDR3 DNA reads TGTGCCAGCAGCCAAACGTCGGGTAGCAATCAGCCCCAGCATTTT. This chain links TRBV6-5 with TRBJ1-5; D ambiguous. CDR1 and CDR2 from the germline V gene are MNHEY and SVGAGI. This CDR3 comprises 15 residues. Trimming removed 6 bases at V and 0 bases at J, with 12 bases between.

This sequence joins TRBV5-6 and TRBJ2-2; no clear D. Germline V gene data show CDR1 as SGHDT and CDR2 as YYEEEE. Trimming shortened V by 1 base and J by 5 bases, and 3 bases separated the two germline ends. The CDR3 has 12 residues. The CDR3 sequence: CASSLPTGELFF. CDR3 in DNA: TGTGCCAGCAGCTTGCCGACCGGGGAGCTGTTTTTT. Full variable domain (rest looked up from reference TRBV5-6 and TRBJ2-2): DAGVTQSPTHLIKTRGQQVTLRCSPKSGHDTVSWYQQALGQGPQFIFQYYEEEERQRGNFPDRFSGHQFPNYSSELNVNALLLGDSALYLCASSLPTGELFFGEGSRLTVL.

The DNA for the CDR3 is TGCAGCGTCACCCTCCCACAACAAAACACTGAAGCTTTCTTT. It codes for CSVTLPQQNTEAFF. The J gene is TRBJ1-1, the V gene TRBV29-1; unclear D gene. The germline V gene has CDR1 SQVTM and CDR2 ANQGSEA. Trimming removed 6 bases from V and 2 bases from J, with 16 bases in between. This CDR3 region has 14 residues.

This chain links TRBV7-9 with TRBJ1-4, with TRBD1 matching 7 bases. Germline V gene sequence: CDR1 SEHNR, CDR2 FQNEAQ (reference sequence). This CDR3 spans 17 amino acids. J lost 3 bases, V lost 1 base, and 8 bases had no gene match. The CDR3 nucleotides are TGTGCCAGCAGCTTAGGAGAAACAGGGGCGGCTAATGAAAAACTGTTTTTT. Translating gives CASSLGETGAANEKLFF.

The chain is built from TRBV5-6 and TRBJ1-1; tentative D call: TRBD1 (5 bases). Germline V gene data show CDR1 as SGHDT and CDR2 as YYEEEE. The CDR3 spans 16 residues. Trimming pared 3 bases from V and 2 bases from J, leaving 17 bases between. The DNA for the CDR3 is TGTGCCAGCAGCTGGGGTTGGGGCAGGGTAAACACTGAAGCTTTCTTT. This translates into CASSWGWGRVNTEAFF.